This T cell receptor (beta chain) was sequenced in a study of EBV T-cell therapy then PD-1 blockade in nasopharyngeal carcinoma. Comments on this clone: Its antigen is still unknown.

Time point denoted: 266 days after commencement of treatment, after nivolumab therapy. As for treatment: AdE1-LMPpoly-expanded autologous EBV-specific T-cell therapy followed by anti-PD-1 nivolumab. Profiling relied on immunoSEQ multiplex PCR, and the TCRdb table lists in-frame clones only, not all of them. The sample records around 19,000 clones, under 90% being singletons. Germline V gives CDR1 LGHNT, CDR2 FRNRAP. The CDR3 spans 16 residues. Trimming cost V 5 bases and J 1 base; bases outside gene matches: 5. The origin of this receptor is a man in his forties with nasopharyngeal carcinoma. The sequenced sample was CD8+ T cells from blood, obtained around day 250 from a patient whose treatment included autologous EBV-specific T cells and nivolumab. The V gene is TRBV12-5, the J gene TRBJ2-4, with 10 bases aligning to TRBD1. DNA of the CDR3: TGTGCTAGTGGTCCCCGACAGGGGGCGGCCAAAAACATTCAGTACTTC. As protein: CASGPRQGAAKNIQYF.